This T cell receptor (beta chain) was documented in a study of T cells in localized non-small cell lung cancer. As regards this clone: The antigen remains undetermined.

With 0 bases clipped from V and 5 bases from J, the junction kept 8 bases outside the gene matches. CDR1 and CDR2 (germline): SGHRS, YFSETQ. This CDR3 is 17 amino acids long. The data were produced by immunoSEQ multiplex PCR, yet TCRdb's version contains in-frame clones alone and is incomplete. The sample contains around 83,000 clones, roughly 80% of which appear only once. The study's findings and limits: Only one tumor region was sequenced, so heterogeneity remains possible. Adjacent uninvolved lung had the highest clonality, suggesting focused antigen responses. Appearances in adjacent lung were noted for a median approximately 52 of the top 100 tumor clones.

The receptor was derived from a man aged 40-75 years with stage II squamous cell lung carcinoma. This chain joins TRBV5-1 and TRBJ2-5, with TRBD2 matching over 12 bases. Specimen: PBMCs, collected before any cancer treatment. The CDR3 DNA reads TGCGCCAGCAGCTTGGGACTAGCGGGAGTAGGAAAGGAGACCCAGTACTTC. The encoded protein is CASSLGLAGVGKETQYF.